Listed here are 2 T cell receptor beta chains from one sample, sequenced in a study of identical twins. TCRdb re-called the 5' RACE reads through MiXCR, storing one row per CDR3 protein. The repertoire holds 600,000 to 700,000 distinct CDR3 sequences, with around 21% as singletons. The data were also submitted as part of a second study, on T cells expressing NK-cell markers.

The sequenced sample was PBMCs. Receptors were obtained from a woman younger than 30 in good health.

The genes are TRBV12-3 or TRBV12-4 and TRBJ1-1; no firm D call. V gave up 8 bases and J gave up 0 bases, with 10 bases separating them. The CDR3 runs to 13 residues. CDR3 protein: CASGYSLNTEAFF. The CDR3 DNA reads TGTGCCAGCGGATACAGTTTGAACACTGAAGCTTTCTTT.

This clonotype was observed a handful of times. As DNA, the CDR3 is TGCGCCAGCAGCCCTGGGACGGTGATTTACAATGAGCAGTTCTTC. Its protein is CASSPGTVIYNEQFF. The chain uses TRBV4-3 and TRBJ2-1; D may be TRBD1 or TRBD2 (5 bases each). With 4 bases removed from V and 4 bases from J, the gap between germline ends came to 14 bases. Germline lookup yields CDR1 LGHNA and CDR2 YSLEER. CDR3 length: 15 residues.